The 5 T cell receptor beta chains in this list originate from one sample, sequenced in a study of T cell responses to AZD1222 COVID-19 vaccine. TCRdb's table, derived via immunoSEQ multiplex PCR, lists solely in-frame clones and lacks some. The sample lists fewer than 200,000 clones; roughly 92% were seen once. This material consisted of peripheral blood, taken on day 0 of AZD1222 vaccination. Source of these receptors: an adult in good health.

CDR3 DNA sequence: TGTGCCAGCTCACCACGTCTAGGCCCAGATACGCAGTATTTT. This sequence encodes CASSPRLGPDTQYF. The V call is TRBV18, the J call TRBJ2-3; D gene unclear. Germline V gives CDR1 KGHSH, CDR2 LQKENI. The ends were cut back, 1 base at V and 4 bases at J, with 9 bases in the middle. There are 14 residues in the CDR3.

The V and J genes are TRBV4-1 and TRBJ1-1; no definite D call. V was shortened by 1 base and J by 1 base, with 10 bases between the two germline ends. The CDR3 runs 15 residues. Germline assignment: CDR1 MGHRA and CDR2 YSYEKL. CDR3 amino acids: CASSQGGAQNTEAFF. The CDR3 bases are TGCGCCAGCAGCCAAGGGGGAGCGCAGAACACTGAAGCTTTCTTT.

The chain couples TRBV3-1 (or the pseudogene TRBV3-2) to TRBJ1-2, with a possible D match to TRBD1 (5 bases). V dropped 3 bases and J dropped 4 bases, with 18 bases sitting between them. Germline V gene sequence: CDR1 LGHDT, CDR2 YNNKEL (reference sequence). The CDR3 runs to 16 residues. DNA for the CDR3: TGTGCCAGCAGCCATCAACTCGGACAAGACGTCTATGGCTACACCTTC. Its translation: CASSHQLGQDVYGYTF.

V gene TRBV7-2 combines with J gene TRBJ1-1, with TRBD1 matching over 7 bases. The CDR3 length is 13 residues. Germline assignment: CDR1 SGHTA and CDR2 FQGNSA. Germline trimming cut 5 bases from V and 3 bases from J; bases unmatched to any gene: 3. CDR3 in DNA: TGTGCCAGCAGCCCCACAGGGGACACTGAAGCTTTCTTT. Translated: CASSPTGDTEAFF.

CDR3 DNA: TGTGCCAGCAGCGTGCACGGGGACATCCTCGACGAGCAGTACTTC. Translating gives CASSVHGDILDEQYF. The chain combines TRBV9 with TRBJ2-7; D might be TRBD1 (6 bases). Germline V gene data show CDR1 as SGDLS and CDR2 as YYNGEE. The CDR3 runs to 15 residues. The V gene lost 2 bases and the J gene lost 5 bases, with 17 bases spanning the gap.